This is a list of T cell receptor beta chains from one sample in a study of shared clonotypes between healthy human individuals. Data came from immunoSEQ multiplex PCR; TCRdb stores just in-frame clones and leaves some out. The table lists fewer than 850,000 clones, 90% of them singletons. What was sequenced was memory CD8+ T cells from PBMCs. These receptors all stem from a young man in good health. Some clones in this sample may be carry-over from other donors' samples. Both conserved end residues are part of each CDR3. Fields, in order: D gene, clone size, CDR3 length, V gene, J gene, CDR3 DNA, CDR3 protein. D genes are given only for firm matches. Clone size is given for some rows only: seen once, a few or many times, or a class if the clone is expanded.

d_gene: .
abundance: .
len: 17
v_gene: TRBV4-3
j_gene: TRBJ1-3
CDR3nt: TGCGCCAGCAGCCAAGAAAGTGGTGGCAGCTCTGGAAACACCATATATTTT
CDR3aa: CASSQESGGSSGNTIYF

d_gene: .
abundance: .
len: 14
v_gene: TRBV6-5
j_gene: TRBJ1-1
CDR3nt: TGTGCCAGCAGCTGGATCCCTAGGCGCACTGAAGCTTTCTTT
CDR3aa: CASSWIPRRTEAFF

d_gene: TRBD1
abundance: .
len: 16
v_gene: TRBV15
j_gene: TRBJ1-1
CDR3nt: TGTGCCACCAGCAGAGAGTTCCAGGGGGGGAACACTGAAGCTTTCTTT
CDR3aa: CATSREFQGGNTEAFF

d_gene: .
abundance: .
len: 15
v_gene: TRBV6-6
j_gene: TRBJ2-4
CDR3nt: TGTGCCAGCAGTTACTCTTGGGCAGCCAAAAACATTCAGTACTTC
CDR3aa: CASSYSWAAKNIQYF

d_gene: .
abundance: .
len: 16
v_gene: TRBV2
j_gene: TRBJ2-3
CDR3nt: TGTGCCAGCAATCCTGGGGGAGCGGAAAGCCCAGATACGCAGTATTTT
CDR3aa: CASNPGGAESPDTQYF

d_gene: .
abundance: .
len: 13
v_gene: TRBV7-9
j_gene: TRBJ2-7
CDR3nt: TGTGCCAGCAGCACGGGGGCGACCTACGAGCAGTACTTC
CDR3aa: CASSTGATYEQYF

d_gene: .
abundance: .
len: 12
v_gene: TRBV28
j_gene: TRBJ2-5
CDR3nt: TGTGCCAGCAGGAGGGTCCGGGAGACCCAGTACTTC
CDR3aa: CASRRVRETQYF

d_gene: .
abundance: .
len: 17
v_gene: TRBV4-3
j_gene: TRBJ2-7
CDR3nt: TGCGCCAGCAGCCAAGGGATGGCGACTACCAGCTCCTACGAGCAGTACTTC
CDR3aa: CASSQGMATTSSYEQYF

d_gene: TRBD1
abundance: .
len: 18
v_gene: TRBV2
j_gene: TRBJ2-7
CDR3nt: TGTGCCAGCAGTCCTTGGGGGACAGGGTTCGGGACAGGCTACGAGCAGTACTTC
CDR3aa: CASSPWGTGFGTGYEQYF

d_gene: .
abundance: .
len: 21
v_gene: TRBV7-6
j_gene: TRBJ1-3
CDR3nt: TGTGCCAGCAGCTTCCCCATCGAGGCCAGGGCCGGCGAGGGGATTGGAAACACCATATATTTT
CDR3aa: CASSFPIEARAGEGIGNTIYF

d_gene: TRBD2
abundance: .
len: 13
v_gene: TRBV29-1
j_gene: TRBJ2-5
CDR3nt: TGCAGCGTCCTCAGCGGGGCACAAGAGACCCAGTACTTC
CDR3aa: CSVLSGAQETQYF

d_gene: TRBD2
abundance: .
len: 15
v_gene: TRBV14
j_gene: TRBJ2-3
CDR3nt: TGTGCCAGCAGCCAAGACCTAGCGGATCAGTATACGCAGTATTTT
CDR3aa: CASSQDLADQYTQYF

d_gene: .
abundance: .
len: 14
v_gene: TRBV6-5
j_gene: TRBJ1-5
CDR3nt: TGTGCCAGCAGTCCCAGGGAGTTGGATCAGCCCCAGCATTTT
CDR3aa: CASSPRELDQPQHF

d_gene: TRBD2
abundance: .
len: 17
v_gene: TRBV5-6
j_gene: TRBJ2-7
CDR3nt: TGTGCCAGCAGCTCGGGACTAGCGAATGTTAAATCCTACGAGCAGTACTTC
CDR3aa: CASSSGLANVKSYEQYF

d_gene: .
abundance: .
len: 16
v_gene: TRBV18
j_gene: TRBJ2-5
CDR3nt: TGTGCCAGCTCACCACTCCCCAGGCGAAGGTCTGAGACCCAGTACTTC
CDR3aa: CASSPLPRRRSETQYF

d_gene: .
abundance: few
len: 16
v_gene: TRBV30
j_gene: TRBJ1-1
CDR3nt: TGTGCCTGGGATTCTATCTACGCTAACCGGAACACTGAAGCTTTCTTT
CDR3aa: CAWDSIYANRNTEAFF

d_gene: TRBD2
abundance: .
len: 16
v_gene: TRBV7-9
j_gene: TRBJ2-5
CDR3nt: TGTGCCAGCAGCTTAGACCGACTAGCGGGAGAAGAGACCCAGTACTTC
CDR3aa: CASSLDRLAGEETQYF

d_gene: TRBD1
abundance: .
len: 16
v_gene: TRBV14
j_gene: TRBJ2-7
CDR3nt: TGTGCCAGCAGCCAAAGACAGGGGCGCAATCCCTACGAGCAGTACTTC
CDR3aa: CASSQRQGRNPYEQYF

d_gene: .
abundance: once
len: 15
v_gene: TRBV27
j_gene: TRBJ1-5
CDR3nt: TGTGCCAGCAGTTTCCGGGGGATCAGCAATCAGCCCCAGCATTTT
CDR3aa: CASSFRGISNQPQHF

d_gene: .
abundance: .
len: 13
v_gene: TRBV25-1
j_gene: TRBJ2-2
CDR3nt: TGTGCCAGCAGTGATGGACCCGCCGGGGAGCTGTTTTTT
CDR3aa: CASSDGPAGELFF

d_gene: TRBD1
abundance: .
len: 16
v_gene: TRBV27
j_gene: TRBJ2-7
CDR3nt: TGTGCCAGCAGGCAAAGACAGGGGGTCAATTCCTACGAGCAGTACTTC
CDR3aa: CASRQRQGVNSYEQYF

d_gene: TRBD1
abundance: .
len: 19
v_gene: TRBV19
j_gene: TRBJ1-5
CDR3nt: TGTGCCAGTGAAGCGATTTGGGACAGGGGTCTTCCTAGCAATCAGCCCCAGCATTTT
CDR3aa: CASEAIWDRGLPSNQPQHF

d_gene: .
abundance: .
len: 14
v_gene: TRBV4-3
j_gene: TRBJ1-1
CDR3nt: TGCGCCAGCAGCCAAGGACAGCCGAACACTGAAGCTTTCTTT
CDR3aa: CASSQGQPNTEAFF

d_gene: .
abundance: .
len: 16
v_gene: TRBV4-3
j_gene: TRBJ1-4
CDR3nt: TGCGCCAGCAGCCAAGTATCGGGGGGCACGGTTGAAAAACTGTTTTTT
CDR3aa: CASSQVSGGTVEKLFF

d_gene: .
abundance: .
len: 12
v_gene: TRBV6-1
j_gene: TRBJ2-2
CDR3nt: TGTGCCTCCCCCCGGGGCGCCGGGGAGCTGTTTTTT
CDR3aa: CASPRGAGELFF

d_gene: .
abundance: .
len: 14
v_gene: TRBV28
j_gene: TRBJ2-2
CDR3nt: TGTGCCAGCAGTGGAGACTGGAACACCGGGGAGCTGTTTTTT
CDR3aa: CASSGDWNTGELFF

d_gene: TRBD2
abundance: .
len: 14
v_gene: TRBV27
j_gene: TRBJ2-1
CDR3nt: TGTGCCAGCAGTTTATCGTCGGGAGGGGATGAGCAGTTCTTC
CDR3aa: CASSLSSGGDEQFF

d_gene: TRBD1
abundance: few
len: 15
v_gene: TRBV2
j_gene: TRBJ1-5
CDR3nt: TGTGCCAGCAGTGAAGCGGGGACAGGGCGGCAGCCCCAGCATTTT
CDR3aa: CASSEAGTGRQPQHF

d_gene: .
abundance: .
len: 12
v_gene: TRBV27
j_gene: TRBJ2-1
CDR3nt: TGTGCCAGCTATCAGAGGAACAATGAGCAGTTCTTC
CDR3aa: CASYQRNNEQFF

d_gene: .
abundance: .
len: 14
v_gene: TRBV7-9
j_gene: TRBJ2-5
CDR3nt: TGTGCCAGCAGCCATCGGGACAACGAAGAGACCCAGTACTTC
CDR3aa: CASSHRDNEETQYF

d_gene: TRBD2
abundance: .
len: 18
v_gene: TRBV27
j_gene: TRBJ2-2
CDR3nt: TGTGCCAGCAGTTTATTACTAGCGGGAGGCCCTAACACCGGGGAGCTGTTTTTT
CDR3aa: CASSLLLAGGPNTGELFF

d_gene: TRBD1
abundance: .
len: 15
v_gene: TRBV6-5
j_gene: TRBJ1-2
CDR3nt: TGTGCCAGCAACCTGGACAGGGCGGCTAACTATGGCTACACCTTC
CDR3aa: CASNLDRAANYGYTF

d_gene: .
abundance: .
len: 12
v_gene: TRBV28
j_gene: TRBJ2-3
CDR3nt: TGTGCCAGCAGTTTCAGCACAGATACGCAGTATTTT
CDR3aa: CASSFSTDTQYF

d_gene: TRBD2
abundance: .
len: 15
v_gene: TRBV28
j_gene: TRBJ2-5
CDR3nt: TGTGCCAGCAGTTTAGGACTAGCGGGAGCAGAGACCCAGTACTTC
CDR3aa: CASSLGLAGAETQYF

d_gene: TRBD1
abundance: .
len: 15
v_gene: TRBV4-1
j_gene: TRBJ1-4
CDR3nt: TGCGCCAGCAGCCTACGGGACAGGGGAGGTGAAAAACTGTTTTTT
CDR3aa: CASSLRDRGGEKLFF